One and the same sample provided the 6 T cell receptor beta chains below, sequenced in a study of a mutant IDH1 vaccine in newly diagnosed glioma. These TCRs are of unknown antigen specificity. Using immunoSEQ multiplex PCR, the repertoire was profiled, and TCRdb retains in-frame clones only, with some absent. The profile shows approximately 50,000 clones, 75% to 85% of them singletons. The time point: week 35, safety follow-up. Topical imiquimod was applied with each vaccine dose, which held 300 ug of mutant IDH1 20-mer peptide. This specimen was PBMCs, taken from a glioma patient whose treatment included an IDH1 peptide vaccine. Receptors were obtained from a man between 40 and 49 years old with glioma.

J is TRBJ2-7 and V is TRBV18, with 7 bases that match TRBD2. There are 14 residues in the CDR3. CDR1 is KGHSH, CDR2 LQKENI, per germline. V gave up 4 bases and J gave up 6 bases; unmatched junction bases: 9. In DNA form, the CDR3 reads TGTGCCAGCTCACAGGAAGGCTGGGAGGGCGAGCAGTACTTC. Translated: CASSQEGWEGEQYF.

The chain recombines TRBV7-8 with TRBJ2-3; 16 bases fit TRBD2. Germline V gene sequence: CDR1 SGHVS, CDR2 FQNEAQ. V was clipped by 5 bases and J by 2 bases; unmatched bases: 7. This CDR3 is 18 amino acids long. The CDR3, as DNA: TGTGCCAGCAGCCCTGGGACTAGCGGGAGGGCCATCACAGATACGCAGTATTTT. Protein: CASSPGTSGRAITDTQYF.

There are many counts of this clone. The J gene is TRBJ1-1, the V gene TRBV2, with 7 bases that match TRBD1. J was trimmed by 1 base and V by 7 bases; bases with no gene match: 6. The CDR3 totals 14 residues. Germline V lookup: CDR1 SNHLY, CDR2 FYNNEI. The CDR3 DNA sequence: TGTGCCAGCACAGCAGGGGGGAGGAACACTGAAGCTTTCTTT. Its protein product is CASTAGGRNTEAFF.

The chain's CDR3 is CASSLNQAIQETQYF. The CDR3 region has the DNA TGTGCCAGCAGCTTAAATCAGGCGATCCAAGAGACCCAGTACTTC. This sequence joins TRBV7-7 and TRBJ2-5; D uncertain. CDR1 is SSHAT, CDR2 FNYEAQ, per germline (reference sequence). Trimming removed 2 bases at V and 1 base at J, with 11 bases between. This CDR3 has 15 residues.

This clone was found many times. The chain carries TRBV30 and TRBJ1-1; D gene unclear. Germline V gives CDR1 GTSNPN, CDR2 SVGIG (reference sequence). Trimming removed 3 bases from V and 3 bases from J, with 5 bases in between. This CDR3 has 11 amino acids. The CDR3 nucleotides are TGTGCCTGGAGGGACTACACTGAAGCTTTCTTT. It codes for CAWRDYTEAFF. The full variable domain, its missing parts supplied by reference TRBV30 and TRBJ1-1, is SQTIHQWPATLVQPVGSPLSLECTVEGTSNPNLYWYRQAAGRGLQLLFYSVGIGQISSEVPQNLSASRPQDRQFILSSKKLLLSDSGFYLCAWRDYTEAFFGQGTRLTVV.

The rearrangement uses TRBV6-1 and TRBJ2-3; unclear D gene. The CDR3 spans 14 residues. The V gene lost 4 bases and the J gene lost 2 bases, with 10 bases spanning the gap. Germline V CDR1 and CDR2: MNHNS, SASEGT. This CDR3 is CASSGQAFTDTQYF. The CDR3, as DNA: TGTGCCAGCAGTGGTCAAGCCTTCACAGATACGCAGTATTTT.